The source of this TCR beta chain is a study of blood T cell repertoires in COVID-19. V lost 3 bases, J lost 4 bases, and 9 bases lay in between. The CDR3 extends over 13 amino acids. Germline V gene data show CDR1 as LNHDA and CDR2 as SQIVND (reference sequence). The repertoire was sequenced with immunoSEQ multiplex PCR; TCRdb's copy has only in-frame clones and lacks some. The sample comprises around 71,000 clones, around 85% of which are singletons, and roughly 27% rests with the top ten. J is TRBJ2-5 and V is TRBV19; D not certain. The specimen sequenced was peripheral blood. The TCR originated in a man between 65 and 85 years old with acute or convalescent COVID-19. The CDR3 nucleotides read TGTGCCAGTAGTATGCGAACCCCAGAGACCCAGTACTTC. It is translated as CASSMRTPETQYF. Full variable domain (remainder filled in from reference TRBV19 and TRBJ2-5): DGGITQSPKYLFRKEGQNVTLSCEQNLNHDAMYWYRQDPGQGLRLIYYSQIVNDFQKGDIAEGYSVSREKKESFPLTVTSAQKNPTAFYLCASSMRTPETQYFGPGTRLLVL.